This T cell receptor beta chain was documented in a study of blood T cell repertoires in COVID-19. About the research overall: Acute-phase and convalescent COVID-19 samples originated in the United States, Italy and Spain. PBMCs, B-cell-depleted T cells, or T cells provided the cDNA or gDNA that made up the material.

Germline CDR1 is SGDLS and CDR2 is YYNGEE. V lost 2 bases and J 2 bases, leaving 8 bases between the germline ends. The CDR3 runs 13 residues. Profiled with immunoSEQ multiplex PCR; TCRdb holds only in-frame clones, not every one. This sample has around 120,000 clones; 88% occur once, and the top ten carry approximately 8%. The sequenced material came from peripheral blood. The clonotype originates from a middle-aged man with acute or convalescent COVID-19. The chain uses TRBV9 and TRBJ2-7; possibly TRBD2 for D (6 bases). The CDR3 bases are TGTGCCAGCAGCGTGGGACTGACCTACGAGCAGTACTTC. Its translation: CASSVGLTYEQYF.